A selection of T cell receptor beta chains follows, all from one sample in a study of shared clonotypes between healthy human individuals. Libraries were prepared by immunoSEQ multiplex PCR; TCRdb keeps only in-frame clonotypes and omits some of them. The sample yields over a million clones, roughly 97% seen once. Specimen: naive CD4+ T cells sorted from blood. The origin of the receptors is a man younger than 40 in good health. Both conserved end residues are trimmed from each CDR3.

V	CDR3
TRBV6-1	ASRRDTQETQY
TRBV11-2	ASSLGGNYGYT
TRBV28	ASSLSRSYGYT
TRBV11-2	ASSPPGAGGWIETQY
TRBV4-3	ASSPGVGIANTEAF
TRBV7-9	ASSLGQGKRELF
TRBV7-9	ASSYSEYNEQF
TRBV19	ASSIMGLGYTDTQY
TRBV2	ASRADRAEQF
TRBV9	ASSPRHGQETQY
TRBV2	ASSVYGQRQGAQATYNEQF
TRBV7-3	ASSFSPLSDTQY
TRBV5-1	ASSRQAGGTSYEQY
TRBV7-6	ASSLITGETQY
TRBV29-1	SVGKGQTYNEQF
TRBV20-1	SAREVPEQY
TRBV4-1	ASSLTGITGELF
TRBV7-2	ASSFTGTSSSYEQY
TRBV25-1	ASSDPPGTHNEQF
TRBV6-1	ASSAWDNTDTQY
TRBV18	ASSPAGAGANVLT
TRBV6-6	ASRATSDEQY